Listed below are T cell receptor beta chains from one sample, sequenced in a study of vaccination effects on CD4 cells after COVID-19. Their cognate antigens are unknown. Libraries were prepared by immunoSEQ multiplex PCR; TCRdb keeps only in-frame clonotypes and omits some of them. This repertoire shows 30,000 or so clones, less than 75% found once; its top ten account for 9% to 10%. The sequencing here drew on CD4+ T cells from PBMCs cultured without peptide, taken before COVID-19 vaccination. All receptors come from a human donor who received a COVID-19 vaccine. Each CDR3 is given with its conserved first and last residue. A D gene is named only where the DNA matches it firmly. Where a row states a size, it is once, few, many or the class of an expanded clone; other rows omit it.

j_gene: TRBJ1-2
d_gene: NA
v_gene: TRBV19
abundance: NA
CDR3aa: CASSPRGQSNYGYTF
CDR3nt: TGTGCCAGTAGCCCCCGGGGCCAATCTAACTATGGCTACACCTTC

j_gene: TRBJ2-1
d_gene: NA
v_gene: TRBV10-3
abundance: medium-sized
CDR3aa: CAISESGGRHNEQFF
CDR3nt: TGTGCCATCAGTGAGTCTGGTGGGCGTCACAATGAGCAGTTCTTC

j_gene: TRBJ2-7
d_gene: NA
v_gene: TRBV27
abundance: NA
CDR3aa: CASRTGYHYNSYEQYF
CDR3nt: TGTGCCAGCAGGACCGGATACCATTATAATTCCTACGAGCAGTACTTC

j_gene: TRBJ2-7
d_gene: NA
v_gene: TRBV10-3
abundance: NA
CDR3aa: CAISIGSSYEQYF
CDR3nt: TGTGCCATCAGTATAGGGAGCTCCTACGAGCAGTACTTC

j_gene: TRBJ1-3
d_gene: NA
v_gene: TRBV29-1
abundance: NA
CDR3aa: CSVDSGFGNTIYF
CDR3nt: TGCAGCGTTGATTCCGGGTTCGGAAACACCATATATTTT

j_gene: TRBJ2-3
d_gene: NA
v_gene: TRBV7-8
abundance: NA
CDR3aa: CASSSLTDYSTDTQYF
CDR3nt: TGTGCCAGCAGTAGTTTGACAGATTACAGCACAGATACGCAGTATTTT

j_gene: TRBJ1-5
d_gene: TRBD1
v_gene: TRBV2
abundance: NA
CDR3aa: CASISGQGYSNQPQHF
CDR3nt: TGTGCCAGCATATCTGGACAGGGCTATAGCAATCAGCCCCAGCATTTT

j_gene: TRBJ2-7
d_gene: TRBD2
v_gene: TRBV12-3/TRBV12-4
abundance: medium-sized
CDR3aa: CASSGGTSGRKYF
CDR3nt: TGTGCCAGCAGTGGTGGGACTAGCGGGAGGAAGTACTTC

j_gene: TRBJ1-2
d_gene: NA
v_gene: TRBV12-3/TRBV12-4
abundance: NA
CDR3aa: CASTQGHYGYTF
CDR3nt: TGTGCCAGCACACAGGGACACTATGGCTACACCTTC

j_gene: TRBJ1-2
d_gene: NA
v_gene: TRBV6-4
abundance: NA
CDR3aa: CASSHSTGIGYTF
CDR3nt: TGTGCCAGCAGTCATTCGACTGGGATTGGCTACACCTTC

j_gene: TRBJ1-3
d_gene: NA
v_gene: TRBV5-6
abundance: NA
CDR3aa: CASARGVVSGNTIYF
CDR3nt: TGTGCCAGTGCCCGGGGGGTGGTCTCTGGAAACACCATATATTTT

j_gene: TRBJ1-3
d_gene: NA
v_gene: TRBV5-4
abundance: NA
CDR3aa: CASRSDSSGNTIYF
CDR3nt: TGTGCCAGCAGGTCGGACAGCTCTGGAAACACCATATATTTT

j_gene: TRBJ1-5
d_gene: NA
v_gene: TRBV24-1
abundance: NA
CDR3aa: CATSSSRDNQPQHF
CDR3nt: TGTGCCACCAGTTCCAGTAGGGACAATCAGCCCCAGCATTTT

j_gene: TRBJ1-1
d_gene: NA
v_gene: TRBV7-9
abundance: NA
CDR3aa: CASSPRGTLMNTEAFF
CDR3nt: TGTGCCAGCAGCCCTAGGGGGACTCTCATGAACACTGAAGCTTTCTTT

j_gene: TRBJ2-3
d_gene: NA
v_gene: TRBV9
abundance: NA
CDR3aa: CASSVVTDTQYF
CDR3nt: TGTGCCAGCAGCGTAGTCACAGATACGCAGTATTTT

j_gene: TRBJ1-3
d_gene: NA
v_gene: TRBV5-1
abundance: NA
CDR3aa: CASSDDRLNSGNTIYF
CDR3nt: TGCGCCAGCAGCGATGACAGGCTAAACTCTGGAAACACCATATATTTT

j_gene: TRBJ1-4
d_gene: TRBD1
v_gene: TRBV27
abundance: few
CDR3aa: CASSLNRGTNEKLFF
CDR3nt: TGTGCCAGCAGTTTAAACAGGGGAACTAATGAAAAACTGTTTTTT

j_gene: TRBJ2-3
d_gene: NA
v_gene: TRBV5-4
abundance: NA
CDR3aa: CASSLGQTSTDTQYF
CDR3nt: TGTGCCAGCAGCTTGGGGCAGACTAGCACAGATACGCAGTATTTT

j_gene: TRBJ1-1
d_gene: TRBD1
v_gene: TRBV9
abundance: NA
CDR3aa: CASSAGHGTGTTFF
CDR3nt: TGTGCCAGCAGCGCTGGCCACGGGACAGGGACCACTTTCTTT

j_gene: TRBJ2-2
d_gene: NA
v_gene: TRBV4-2
abundance: NA
CDR3aa: CASSQESSNTGELFF
CDR3nt: TGTGCCAGCAGCCAAGAGAGTAGCAACACCGGGGAGCTGTTTTTT

j_gene: TRBJ2-5
d_gene: NA
v_gene: TRBV5-4
abundance: NA
CDR3aa: CASSLDGGGGETQYF
CDR3nt: TGTGCCAGCAGCTTGGATGGGGGAGGTGGTGAGACCCAGTACTTC

j_gene: TRBJ2-3
d_gene: NA
v_gene: TRBV5-1
abundance: NA
CDR3aa: CASSLFSRVTDTQYF
CDR3nt: TGCGCCAGCAGCTTGTTTAGTCGGGTCACAGATACGCAGTATTTT

j_gene: TRBJ2-7
d_gene: NA
v_gene: TRBV1
abundance: few
CDR3aa: CTSSQTGSYEQYF
CDR3nt: TGCACCAGCAGCCAAACAGGCTCCTACGAGCAGTACTTC

j_gene: TRBJ2-1
d_gene: TRBD2
v_gene: TRBV6-4
abundance: NA
CDR3aa: CASSDSGLAGGNEQFF
CDR3nt: TGTGCCAGCAGTGACTCTGGGCTAGCGGGGGGCAATGAGCAGTTCTTC

j_gene: TRBJ2-4
d_gene: NA
v_gene: TRBV19
abundance: NA
CDR3aa: CASSLGRAGIQYF
CDR3nt: TGTGCCAGTAGTCTTGGCAGGGCGGGCATTCAGTACTTC

j_gene: TRBJ2-3
d_gene: TRBD2
v_gene: TRBV10-2
abundance: few
CDR3aa: CASRLGLAGVTDTQYF
CDR3nt: TGCGCCAGCAGGCTGGGACTAGCGGGGGTCACAGATACGCAGTATTTT

j_gene: TRBJ1-5
d_gene: NA
v_gene: TRBV29-1
abundance: NA
CDR3aa: CSVELGGSGQPQHF
CDR3nt: TGCAGCGTCGAGTTGGGTGGGTCGGGTCAGCCCCAGCATTTT

j_gene: TRBJ1-6
d_gene: NA
v_gene: TRBV27
abundance: once
CDR3aa: CARRERTTGRNSPLHF
CDR3nt: TGTGCCAGAAGGGAAAGGACAACGGGCCGTAATTCACCCCTCCACTTT

j_gene: TRBJ1-2
d_gene: NA
v_gene: TRBV4-1
abundance: few
CDR3aa: CASSQAGTLVYGYTF
CDR3nt: TGCGCCAGCAGCCAAGCGGGAACCCTAGTGTATGGCTACACCTTC

j_gene: TRBJ2-2
d_gene: TRBD1
v_gene: TRBV5-5
abundance: NA
CDR3aa: CASSLGTGHIGELFF
CDR3nt: TGTGCCAGCAGCTTAGGGACAGGTCACATCGGGGAGCTGTTTTTT

j_gene: TRBJ1-5
d_gene: TRBD1
v_gene: TRBV6-5
abundance: NA
CDR3aa: CASRPGTGVGQPQHF
CDR3nt: TGTGCCAGCAGGCCCGGGACAGGGGTTGGTCAGCCCCAGCATTTT

j_gene: TRBJ2-1
d_gene: NA
v_gene: TRBV23-1
abundance: few
CDR3aa: CASSQGRGGRGINEQFF
CDR3nt: TGCGCCAGCAGTCAAGGACGTGGCGGTCGCGGAATCAATGAGCAGTTCTTC

j_gene: TRBJ1-3
d_gene: NA
v_gene: TRBV6-5
abundance: once
CDR3aa: CASSLSGDSGNTIYF
CDR3nt: TGTGCCAGCAGCCTGTCAGGGGACTCTGGAAACACCATATATTTT

j_gene: TRBJ1-5
d_gene: TRBD1
v_gene: TRBV19
abundance: few
CDR3aa: CASSRTGPQPQHF
CDR3nt: TGTGCCAGTAGTCGGACAGGGCCCCAGCCCCAGCATTTT

j_gene: TRBJ2-7
d_gene: TRBD1
v_gene: TRBV4-1
abundance: once
CDR3aa: CASSDSPRTGHEQYF
CDR3nt: TGCGCCAGCAGCGACTCCCCCCGGACAGGCCACGAGCAGTACTTC

j_gene: TRBJ1-1
d_gene: NA
v_gene: TRBV3-1/TRBV3-2
abundance: NA
CDR3aa: CASSGPEAFF
CDR3nt: TGTGCCAGCAGCGGTCCGGAAGCTTTCTTT

j_gene: TRBJ1-2
d_gene: NA
v_gene: TRBV5-1
abundance: NA
CDR3aa: CASSLDSNIFNGYTF
CDR3nt: TGCGCCAGCAGCTTGGACAGTAATATTTTTAATGGCTACACCTTC

j_gene: TRBJ2-3
d_gene: NA
v_gene: TRBV11-3
abundance: NA
CDR3aa: CASSPTESTDTQYF
CDR3nt: TGTGCCAGCAGCCCGACGGAAAGCACAGATACGCAGTATTTT

j_gene: TRBJ2-7
d_gene: TRBD2
v_gene: TRBV6-1
abundance: NA
CDR3aa: CASSEKMGLAGGPVQYF
CDR3nt: TGTGCCAGCAGTGAAAAGATGGGGCTAGCGGGAGGGCCGGTGCAGTACTTC